A single sample gave rise to the 13 T cell receptor beta chains below, sequenced in a study of OX40 agonist ivuxolimab in advanced cancers. TCRdb's table, derived via immunoSEQ multiplex PCR, lists solely in-frame clones and lacks some. The sample lists about 82,000 clones; about 91% were seen once. Sequencing was performed on CD4+ or CD8+ T cells sorted from blood, taken in a trial of the OX40 agonist ivuxolimab. The receptors derive from an adult with an advanced solid tumor such as melanoma, head and neck, liver or kidney cancer.

This chain joins TRBV28 and TRBJ2-7; TRBD2 matches 11 bases. The germline CDR1 and CDR2 sequences are MDHEN and SYDVKM. The CDR3 sequence is 15 residues long. V lost 4 bases and J lost 3; bases outside the gene matches: 5. The CDR3 spells CASSSPGTSGYEQYF. The CDR3 DNA reads TGTGCCAGCAGTTCCCCCGGGACTAGCGGCTACGAGCAGTACTTC.

J is TRBJ2-5 and V is TRBV4-1; D gene uncertain. Germline lookup yields CDR1 MGHRA and CDR2 YSYEKL. CDR3 size: 13 residues. The V and J ends lost 1 base and 5 bases respectively, with 8 bases between them. This CDR3 is CASSQGRGETQYF. In DNA, the CDR3 is TGCGCCAGCAGCCAAGGGAGAGGCGAGACCCAGTACTTC.

The rearrangement uses TRBV18 and TRBJ2-2; the D is unclear. This CDR3 comprises 13 residues. V dropped 0 bases and J dropped 7 bases, with 6 bases sitting between them. Germline V gene sequence: CDR1 KGHSH, CDR2 LQKENI. CDR3 bases: TGTGCCAGCTCACCACCTCAGGTCGGGGAGCTGTTTTTT. This sequence encodes CASSPPQVGELFF.

The chain links TRBV28 to TRBJ2-5; D tentatively fits TRBD1 or TRBD2 (6 bases each). CDR1 is MDHEN and CDR2 is SYDVKM in the germline V gene. The V end lost 6 bases, the J end lost 5 bases, and 16 bases lay between the germline ends. This CDR3 is built from 14 residues. This CDR3 reads CASRGRTAGETQYF. In DNA, the CDR3 is TGTGCCAGCAGGGGGAGGACAGCCGGGGAGACCCAGTACTTC.

The chain joins TRBV5-1 to TRBJ2-5; 7 positions agree with TRBD1. The germline V gene encodes CDR1 SGHRS and CDR2 YFSETQ. This CDR3 has 17 amino acids. The ends lost 0 bases at V and 1 base at J; junction bases unmatched: 9. The CDR3 DNA sequence: TGCGCCAGCAGCTTGGGGCTCTACAGGGGAGTCCAAGAGACCCAGTACTTC. Its translation: CASSLGLYRGVQETQYF.

The gene calls are TRBV5-1 and TRBJ2-3, with TRBD2 as a possible D gene (5 bases). Germline lookup yields CDR1 SGHRS and CDR2 YFSETQ. Trimming shortened V by 4 bases and J by 6 bases, and 24 bases separated the two germline ends. This CDR3 contains 17 residues. In DNA form, the CDR3 reads TGCGCCAGCAGCCCCCCGGTAGCTAGCCGGTCTTCGGATACGCAGTATTTT. This codes for CASSPPVASRSSDTQYF.

This chain links TRBV19 with TRBJ2-7; 9 bases line up with TRBD2. The junction had 7 bases not matched to a gene; V was cut back by 5 bases and J by 2 bases. Per germline, CDR1 LNHDA and CDR2 SQIVND (reference sequence). The length of the CDR3 is 15 residues. The DNA for the CDR3 is TGTGCCAGTAGTCCCGGGCTAGCGGGGCCCTACGAGCAGTACTTC. Protein product: CASSPGLAGPYEQYF.

The genes are TRBV4-2 and TRBJ2-1; D ambiguous. Trimming pared 6 bases from V and 0 bases from J, leaving 15 bases between. CDR1 is LGHNA and CDR2 is YNFKEQ in the germline V gene. The CDR3 runs to 16 residues. The CDR3 reads CASSPTGRSSYNEQFF. CDR3 coding DNA: TGTGCCAGCAGTCCCACGGGCAGGAGCTCCTACAATGAGCAGTTCTTC.

The J gene is TRBJ2-7, the V gene TRBV7-2; D remains ambiguous. The CDR3 runs to 13 residues. Per germline, CDR1 SGHTA and CDR2 FQGNSA. Trimming pared 1 base from V and 6 bases from J, leaving 10 bases between. CDR3 in DNA: TGTGCCAGCAGCTTAGGGCTTATAGCCGAGCAGTACTTC. Translation: CASSLGLIAEQYF.

The chain has TRBV5-1 and TRBJ2-3, with D possibly TRBD2 on 6 matching bases. The ends were cut back, 4 bases at V and 0 bases at J, with 15 bases in the middle. The CDR3 length is 16 residues. CDR1 is SGHRS, CDR2 YFSETQ, per germline. The CDR3 coding sequence is TGCGCCAGCAGCCTATTAGCGGAAACTAGCACAGATACGCAGTATTTT. Its protein product is CASSLLAETSTDTQYF.

The chain has TRBV7-2 and TRBJ2-7; 7 positions match TRBD1. Germline V lookup: CDR1 SGHTA, CDR2 FQGNSA. The length of the CDR3 is 14 residues. The junction had 10 bases not matched to a gene; V was cut back by 4 bases and J by 7 bases. CDR3: CASSSPRQGREQYF. CDR3 DNA sequence: TGTGCCAGCAGCTCTCCTAGACAGGGAAGGGAGCAGTACTTC. Full variable domain (outside the CDR3, taken from reference TRBV7-2 and TRBJ2-7): GAGVSQSPSNKVTEKGKDVELRCDPISGHTALYWYRQSLGQGLEFLIYFQGNSAPDKSGLPSDRFSAERTGGSVSTLTIQRTQQEDSAVYLCASSSPRQGREQYFGPGTRLTVT.

V usage is TRBV28 and J usage is TRBJ2-7; D gene ambiguous. This CDR3 has 16 amino acids. Trimming removed 5 bases at V and 0 bases at J, with 17 bases between. Germline V gene data show CDR1 as MDHEN and CDR2 as SYDVKM. CDR3 residues: CASSPTGRVASYEQYF. The CDR3 coding sequence is TGTGCCAGCAGTCCAACTGGTAGGGTCGCCTCCTACGAGCAGTACTTC.

The CDR3 sequence is CASSLVGTGLDEQYF. The CDR3 nucleotides are TGCGCCAGCAGCTTGGTTGGGACAGGGTTGGACGAGCAGTACTTC. The chain combines TRBV5-1 with TRBJ2-7, with TRBD1 matching over 9 bases. With V trimmed by 0 bases and J by 5 bases, 6 bases remained unmatched. The length of the CDR3 is 15 residues. Germline V gene lookup returns CDR1 SGHRS and CDR2 YFSETQ.